This TCR beta chain was sequenced for a study of blood T cell repertoires in COVID-19. The overall study: The United States, Italy and Spain provided the acute and convalescent COVID-19 samples. In each case, the material was cDNA or gDNA derived from T cells, B-cell-depleted T cells, or PBMCs.

In the authors' workflow: Amplifying reference gene primers gave estimates of nucleated cell counts. TCRdb keeps only in-frame clones here, not all; method: immunoSEQ multiplex PCR. V and J calls and clone size are as listed in that table; D and trimming were resolved from the DNA. The table includes under 200,000 clones, 74% detected once. Sequencing used peripheral blood. This sequence originates from a woman aged 80 or over with acute or convalescent COVID-19.

The DNA of the CDR3 is TGCAGCGTGGCCGGGACTAGCGGCACAGATACGCAGTATTTT. This gives the protein CSVAGTSGTDTQYF. V gene TRBV29-1 combines with J gene TRBJ2-3, with 10 bases that match TRBD2. Germline trimming cut 6 bases from V and 1 base from J; bases unmatched to any gene: 4. The CDR3 is 14 amino acids. Per the germline V gene, CDR1 is SQVTM and CDR2 is ANQGSEA.